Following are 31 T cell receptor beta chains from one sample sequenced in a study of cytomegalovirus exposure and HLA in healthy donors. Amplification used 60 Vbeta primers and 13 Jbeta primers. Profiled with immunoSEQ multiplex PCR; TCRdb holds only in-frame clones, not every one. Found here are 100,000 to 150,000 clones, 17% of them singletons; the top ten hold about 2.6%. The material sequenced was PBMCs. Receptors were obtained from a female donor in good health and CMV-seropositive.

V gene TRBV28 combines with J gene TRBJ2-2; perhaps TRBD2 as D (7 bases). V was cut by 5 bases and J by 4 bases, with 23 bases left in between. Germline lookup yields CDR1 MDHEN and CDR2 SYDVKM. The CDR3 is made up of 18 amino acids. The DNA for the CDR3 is TGTGCCAGCAGTCCTCACGTAACCGGGGGGCCCTTCACCGGGGAGCTGTTTTTT. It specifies CASSPHVTGGPFTGELFF.

The CDR3 DNA is TGTGCCAGCAGCTTAGGACACATTCGCAATCAGCCCCAGCATTTT. It translates to CASSLGHIRNQPQHF. The chain uses TRBV7-2 and TRBJ1-5; unclear D gene. Germline CDR1 and CDR2: SGHTA and FQGNSA. This CDR3 spans 15 amino acids. The ends were cut back, 1 base at V and 2 bases at J, with 9 bases in the middle. Supplemented by reference TRBV7-2 and TRBJ1-5, the full variable domain reads GAGVSQSPSNKVTEKGKDVELRCDPISGHTALYWYRQSLGQGLEFLIYFQGNSAPDKSGLPSDRFSAERTGGSVSTLTIQRTQQEDSAVYLCASSLGHIRNQPQHFGDGTRLSIL.

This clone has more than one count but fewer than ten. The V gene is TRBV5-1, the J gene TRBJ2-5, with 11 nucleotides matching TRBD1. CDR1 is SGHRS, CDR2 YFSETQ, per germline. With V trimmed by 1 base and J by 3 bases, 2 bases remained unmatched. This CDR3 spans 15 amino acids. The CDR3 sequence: CASSLMGQGEETQYF. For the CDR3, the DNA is TGCGCCAGCAGCTTGATGGGACAGGGGGAAGAGACCCAGTACTTC.

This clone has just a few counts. For the CDR3, the DNA is TGTGCCAGCAGCTTAGTGCAGGGCTCTGGAAACACCATATATTTT. The encoded protein is CASSLVQGSGNTIYF. This chain joins TRBV7-2 and TRBJ1-3; the D gene is possibly TRBD1 (5 bases). The CDR3 covers 15 residues. Germline V gene data show CDR1 as SGHTA and CDR2 as FQGNSA. V shed 1 base and J shed 0 bases, with 7 bases lying between them.

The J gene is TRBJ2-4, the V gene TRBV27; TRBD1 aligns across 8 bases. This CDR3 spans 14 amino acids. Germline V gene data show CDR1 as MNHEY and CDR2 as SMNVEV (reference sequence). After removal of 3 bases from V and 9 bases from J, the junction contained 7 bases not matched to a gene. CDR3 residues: CASSFGTGASIQYF. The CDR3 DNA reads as TGTGCCAGCAGTTTTGGGACAGGCGCGAGCATTCAGTACTTC.

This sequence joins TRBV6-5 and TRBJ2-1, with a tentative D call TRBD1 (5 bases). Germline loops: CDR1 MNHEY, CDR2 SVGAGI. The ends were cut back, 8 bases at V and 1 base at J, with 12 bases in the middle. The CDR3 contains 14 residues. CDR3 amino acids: CASGRQGSYNEQFF. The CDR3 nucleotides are TGTGCCAGCGGCAGGCAGGGATCCTACAATGAGCAGTTCTTC.

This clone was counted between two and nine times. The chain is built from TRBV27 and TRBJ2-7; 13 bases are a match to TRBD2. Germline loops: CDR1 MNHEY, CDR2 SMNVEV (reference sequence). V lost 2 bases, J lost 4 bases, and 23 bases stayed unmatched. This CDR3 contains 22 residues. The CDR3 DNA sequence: TGTGCCAGCAGTTTACGGACTAGCGGGAGAGGTATTTACGGAGGAACCGAGTACGAGCAGTACTTC. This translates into CASSLRTSGRGIYGGTEYEQYF.

CDR3 sequence: CASSRQGVHEKLFF. CDR3 nucleotides: TGTGCCAGCAGCCGACAGGGGGTACATGAAAAACTGTTTTTT. This sequence joins TRBV6-5 and TRBJ1-4; 9 bases are shared with TRBD1. Germline loops: CDR1 MNHEY, CDR2 SVGAGI. This CDR3 is built from 14 residues. With 6 bases clipped from V and 6 bases from J, the junction kept 5 bases outside the gene matches.

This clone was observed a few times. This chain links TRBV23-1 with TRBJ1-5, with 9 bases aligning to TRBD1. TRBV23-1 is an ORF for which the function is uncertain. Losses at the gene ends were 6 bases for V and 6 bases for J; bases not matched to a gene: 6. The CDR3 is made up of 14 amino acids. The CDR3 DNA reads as TGCGCCAGCAGCCGGACAGGGGTTTGTCAGCCCCAGCATTTT. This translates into CASSRTGVCQPQHF.

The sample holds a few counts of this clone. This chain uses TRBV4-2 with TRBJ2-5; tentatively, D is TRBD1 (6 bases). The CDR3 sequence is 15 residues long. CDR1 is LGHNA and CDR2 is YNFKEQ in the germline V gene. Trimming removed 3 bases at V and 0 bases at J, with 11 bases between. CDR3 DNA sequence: TGTGCCAGCAGCCAGCGGACAGCGAACCAAGAGACCCAGTACTTC. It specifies CASSQRTANQETQYF.

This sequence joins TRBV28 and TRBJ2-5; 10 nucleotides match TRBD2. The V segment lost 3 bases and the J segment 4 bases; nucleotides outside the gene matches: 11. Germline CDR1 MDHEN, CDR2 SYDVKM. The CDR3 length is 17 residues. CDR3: CASSFASGRALGETQYF. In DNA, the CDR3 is TGTGCCAGCAGTTTTGCCAGCGGGAGGGCCCTCGGAGAGACCCAGTACTTC.

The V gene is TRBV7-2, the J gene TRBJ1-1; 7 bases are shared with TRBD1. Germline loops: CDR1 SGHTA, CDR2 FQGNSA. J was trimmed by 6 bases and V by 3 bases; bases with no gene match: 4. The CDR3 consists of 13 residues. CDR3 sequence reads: CASSFTGVPEAFF. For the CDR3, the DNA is TGTGCCAGCAGCTTTACAGGGGTCCCTGAAGCTTTCTTT.

The CDR3 nucleotides are TGCAGCGGGCAGGGCCTTGTGAACACTGAAGCTTTCTTT. Translated, it gives CSGQGLVNTEAFF. The chain employs TRBV29-1 and TRBJ1-1, with D maybe TRBD1 (5 bases). The V end was cut by 7 bases, the J end by 0 bases, with 12 bases between. The CDR3 is 13 amino acids. Germline V gene lookup returns CDR1 SQVTM and CDR2 ANQGSEA. Based on the CDR3 plus reference TRBV29-1 and TRBJ1-1, the full variable domain is SAVISQKPSRDICQRGTSLTIQCQVDSQVTMMFWYRQQPGQSLTLIATANQGSEATYESGFVIDKFPISRPNLTFSTLTVSNMSPEDSSIYLCSGQGLVNTEAFFGQGTRLTVV.

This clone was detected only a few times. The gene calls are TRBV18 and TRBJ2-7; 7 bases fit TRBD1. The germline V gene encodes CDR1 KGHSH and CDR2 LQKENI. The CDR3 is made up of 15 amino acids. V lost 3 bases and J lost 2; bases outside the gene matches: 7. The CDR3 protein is CASSPTGQPTYEQYF. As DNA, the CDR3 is TGTGCCAGCTCACCGACGGGACAGCCGACCTACGAGCAGTACTTC.

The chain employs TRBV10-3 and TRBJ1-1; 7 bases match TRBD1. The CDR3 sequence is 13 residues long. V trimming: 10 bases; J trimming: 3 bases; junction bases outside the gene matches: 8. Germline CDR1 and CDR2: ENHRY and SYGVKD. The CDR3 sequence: CATSRQGDTEAFF. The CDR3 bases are TGTGCCACCAGCCGACAGGGAGACACTGAAGCTTTCTTT.

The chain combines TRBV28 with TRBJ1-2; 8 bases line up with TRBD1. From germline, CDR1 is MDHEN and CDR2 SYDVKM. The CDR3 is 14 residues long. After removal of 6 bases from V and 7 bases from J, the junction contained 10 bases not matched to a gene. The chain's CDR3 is CASSSPGQGGGYTF. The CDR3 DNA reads TGTGCCAGCAGCTCACCCGGACAGGGAGGTGGCTACACCTTC.

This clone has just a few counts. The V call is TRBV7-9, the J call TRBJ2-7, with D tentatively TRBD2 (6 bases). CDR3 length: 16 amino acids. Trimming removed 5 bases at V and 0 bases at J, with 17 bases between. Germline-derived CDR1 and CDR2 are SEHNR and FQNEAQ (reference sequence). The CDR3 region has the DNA TGTGCCAGCAGCCCCTTCGGACTAATAAACTCCTACGAGCAGTACTTC. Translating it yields CASSPFGLINSYEQYF.

The CDR3 DNA follows: TGTGCCAGCAGCTTAAACCCGTTGGGGCCCTATAATTCACCCCTCCACTTT. Protein product: CASSLNPLGPYNSPLHF. The gene calls are TRBV7-9 and TRBJ1-6, with a weak D call TRBD1 (5 bases). The CDR3 spans 17 residues. Trimming removed 2 bases at V and 2 bases at J, with 13 bases between. The germline V gene has CDR1 SEHNR and CDR2 FQNEAQ (reference sequence).

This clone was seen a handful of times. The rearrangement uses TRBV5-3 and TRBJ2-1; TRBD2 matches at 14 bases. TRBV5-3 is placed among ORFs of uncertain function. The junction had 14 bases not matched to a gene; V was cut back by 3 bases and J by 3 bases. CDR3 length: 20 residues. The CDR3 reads CARSWVPGLAGDGRYNEQFF. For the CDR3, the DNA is TGTGCCAGAAGCTGGGTACCGGGACTAGCGGGAGATGGACGCTACAATGAGCAGTTCTTC.

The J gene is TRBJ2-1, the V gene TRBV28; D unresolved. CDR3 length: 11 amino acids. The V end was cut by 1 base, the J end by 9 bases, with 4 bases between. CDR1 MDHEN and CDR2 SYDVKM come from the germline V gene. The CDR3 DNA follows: TGTGCCAGCAGTTTATCCCGTGAGCAGTTCTTC. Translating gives CASSLSREQFF.

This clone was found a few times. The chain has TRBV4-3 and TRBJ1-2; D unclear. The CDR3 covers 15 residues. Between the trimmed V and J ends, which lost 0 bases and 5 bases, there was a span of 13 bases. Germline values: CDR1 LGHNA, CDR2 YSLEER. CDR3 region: CASSQESWPNYGYTF. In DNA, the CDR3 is TGCGCCAGCAGCCAAGAATCTTGGCCGAATTATGGCTACACCTTC.

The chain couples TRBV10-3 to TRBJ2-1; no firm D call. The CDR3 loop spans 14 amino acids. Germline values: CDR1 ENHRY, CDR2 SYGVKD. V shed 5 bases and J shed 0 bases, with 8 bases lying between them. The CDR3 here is CAISSLVSYNEQFF. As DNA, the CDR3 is TGTGCCATCAGTTCTCTAGTCTCCTACAATGAGCAGTTCTTC.

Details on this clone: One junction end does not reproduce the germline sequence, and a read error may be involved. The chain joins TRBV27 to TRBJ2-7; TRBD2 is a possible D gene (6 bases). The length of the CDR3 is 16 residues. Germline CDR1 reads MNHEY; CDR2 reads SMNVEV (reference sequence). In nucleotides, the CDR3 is TGTGCCAGCAGTTCCACAACGCGGGACCTAACCTACGAACAGTACTTC. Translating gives CASSSTTRDLTYEQYF.

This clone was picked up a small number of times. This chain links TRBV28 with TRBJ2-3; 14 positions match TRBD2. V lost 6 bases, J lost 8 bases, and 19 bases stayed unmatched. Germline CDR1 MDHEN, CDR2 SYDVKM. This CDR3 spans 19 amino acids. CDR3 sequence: CASSRRGYGTSGSLGTQYF. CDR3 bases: TGTGCCAGCAGCCGTCGGGGGTACGGGACTAGCGGGAGTTTAGGTACGCAGTATTTT.

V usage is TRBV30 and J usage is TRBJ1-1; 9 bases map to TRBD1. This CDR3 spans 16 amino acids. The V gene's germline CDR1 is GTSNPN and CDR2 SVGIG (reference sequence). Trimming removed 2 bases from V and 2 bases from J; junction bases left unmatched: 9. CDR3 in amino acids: CAWSPGQGMGNTEAFF. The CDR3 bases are TGTGCCTGGAGTCCGGGACAGGGCATGGGAAACACTGAAGCTTTCTTT.

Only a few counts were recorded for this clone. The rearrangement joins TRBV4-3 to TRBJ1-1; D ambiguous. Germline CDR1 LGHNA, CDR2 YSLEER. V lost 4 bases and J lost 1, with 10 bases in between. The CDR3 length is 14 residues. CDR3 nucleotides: TGCGCCAGCAGCCGTCTTATAGAGAACACTGAAGCTTTCTTT. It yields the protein CASSRLIENTEAFF.

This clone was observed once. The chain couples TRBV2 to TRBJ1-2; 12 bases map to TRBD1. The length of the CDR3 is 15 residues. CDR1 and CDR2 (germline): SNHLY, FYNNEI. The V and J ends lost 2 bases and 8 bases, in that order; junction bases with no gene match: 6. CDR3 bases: TGTGCCAGCAGTGAAACCGGGACAGGGGGCAACGGCTACACCTTC. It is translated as CASSETGTGGNGYTF.

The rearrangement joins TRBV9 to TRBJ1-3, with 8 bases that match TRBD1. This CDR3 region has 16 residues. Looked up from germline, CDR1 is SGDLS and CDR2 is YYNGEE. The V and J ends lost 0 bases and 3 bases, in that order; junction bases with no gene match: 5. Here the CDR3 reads CASSVGTGGYGNTIYF. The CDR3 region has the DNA TGTGCCAGCAGCGTAGGAACAGGGGGATATGGAAACACCATATATTTT. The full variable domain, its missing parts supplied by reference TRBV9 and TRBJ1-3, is DSGVTQTPKHLITATGQRVTLRCSPRSGDLSVYWYQQSLDQGLQFLIQYYNGEERAKGNILERFSAQQFPDLHSELNLSSLELGDSALYFCASSVGTGGYGNTIYFGEGSWLTVV.

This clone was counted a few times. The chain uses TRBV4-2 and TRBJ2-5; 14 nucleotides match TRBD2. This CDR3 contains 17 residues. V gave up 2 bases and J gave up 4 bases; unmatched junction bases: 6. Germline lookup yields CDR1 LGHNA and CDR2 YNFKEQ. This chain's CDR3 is CASSQMTSGRGIETQYF. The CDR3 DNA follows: TGTGCCAGCAGCCAAATGACTAGCGGGAGGGGGATAGAGACCCAGTACTTC.

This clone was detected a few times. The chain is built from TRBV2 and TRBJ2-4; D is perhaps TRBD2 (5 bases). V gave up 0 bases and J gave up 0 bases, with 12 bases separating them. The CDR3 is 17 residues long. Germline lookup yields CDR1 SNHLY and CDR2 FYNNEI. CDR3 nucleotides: TGTGCCAGCAGTGAAGCGCTTAAGGGAGTAGCCAAAAACATTCAGTACTTC. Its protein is CASSEALKGVAKNIQYF. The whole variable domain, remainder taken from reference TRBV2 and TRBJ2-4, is EPEVTQTPSHQVTQMGQEVILRCVPISNHLYFYWYRQILGQKVEFLVSFYNNEISEKSEIFDDQFSVERPDGSNFTLKIRSTKLEDSAMYFCASSEALKGVAKNIQYFGAGTRLSVL.

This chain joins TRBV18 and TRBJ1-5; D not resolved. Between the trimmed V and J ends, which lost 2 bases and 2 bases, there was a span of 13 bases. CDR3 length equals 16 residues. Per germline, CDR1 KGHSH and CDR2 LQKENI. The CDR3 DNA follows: TGTGCCAGCTCACCATACGGGGATTCGGGCAATCAGCCCCAGCATTTT. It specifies CASSPYGDSGNQPQHF.